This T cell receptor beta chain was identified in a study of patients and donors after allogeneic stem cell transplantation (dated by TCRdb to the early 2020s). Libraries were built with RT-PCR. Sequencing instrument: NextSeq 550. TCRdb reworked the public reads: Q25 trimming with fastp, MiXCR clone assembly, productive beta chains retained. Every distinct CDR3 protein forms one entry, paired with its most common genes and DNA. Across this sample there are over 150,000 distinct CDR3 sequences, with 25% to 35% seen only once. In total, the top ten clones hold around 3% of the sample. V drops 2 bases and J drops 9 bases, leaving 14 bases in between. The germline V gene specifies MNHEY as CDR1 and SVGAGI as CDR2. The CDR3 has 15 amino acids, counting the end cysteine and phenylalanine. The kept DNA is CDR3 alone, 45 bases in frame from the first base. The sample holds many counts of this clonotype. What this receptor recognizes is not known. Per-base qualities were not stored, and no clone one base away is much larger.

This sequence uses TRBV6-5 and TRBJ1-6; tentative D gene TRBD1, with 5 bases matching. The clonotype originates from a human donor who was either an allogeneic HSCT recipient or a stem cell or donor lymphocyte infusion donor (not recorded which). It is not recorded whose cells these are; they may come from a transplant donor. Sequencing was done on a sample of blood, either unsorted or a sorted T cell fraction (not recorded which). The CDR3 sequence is CASSYEGQDFSPLHF. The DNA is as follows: TGTGCCAGCAGTTACGAGGGGCAGGATTTTTCACCCCTCCACTTT.